The 3 T cell receptor beta chains listed next were all sequenced from one sample in a study of molecular identifiers for immune sequencing clone quantification. In TCRdb, the PCR reads were re-called with MiXCR into one record per CDR3 protein. The sample carries some 650,000 distinct CDR3 sequences, 15% to 20% recorded once. Sequenced sample: naive CD8+ T cells from blood, with Jurkat cell RNA spiked in. Subset noted: FACS-sorted CD8+CD4-CCR7+CD45RA+ naive T cells. These receptors originate from a human donor in good health. Some libraries in this study had Jurkat cell RNA spiked in.

This clonotype has a count of ten or more. The chain uses TRBV2 and TRBJ2-4; D uncertain. V gave up 3 bases and J gave up 0 bases, with 9 bases separating them. Germline-derived CDR1 and CDR2 are SNHLY and FYNNEI. This CDR3 is 15 amino acids long. The CDR3 DNA is TGTGCCAGCAGTGATGTCGAGATAGCCAAAAACATTCAGTACTTC. Amino acids: CASSDVEIAKNIQYF.

A remark on this clonotype: A read error may explain this, as a much larger clone is one base away. The final CDR3 position lacks the conserved phenylalanine or tryptophan, pointing to a likely read error. J is TRBJ2-7 and V is TRBV6-1; D perhaps matches TRBD2 (6 bases). Germline V gene lookup returns CDR1 MNHNS and CDR2 SASEGT. The V end lost 2 bases, the J end lost 3 bases, and 14 bases lay between the germline ends. The CDR3 has 15 amino acids. The CDR3 nucleotides are TGTGCCAGCAGTGAATATGGGGAGGAATACTACGAGCAGTACTCC. It is translated as CASSEYGEEYYEQYS.

The rearrangement uses TRBV13 and TRBJ2-5; D remains ambiguous. CDR1 is PRHDT, CDR2 FYEKMQ, per germline (reference sequence). The CDR3 covers 13 residues. V was cut by 1 base and J by 7 bases, with 10 bases left in between. This CDR3 reads CASSLESDWTQYF. The CDR3 DNA sequence: TGTGCCAGCAGCTTAGAGTCCGACTGGACCCAGTACTTC.